One T cell receptor beta chain is described in this entry. Germline V CDR1 and CDR2: SGHRS, YFSETQ. The CDR3 is 15 residues long. V was trimmed by 1 base and J by 4 bases, leaving 14 bases between them. Measured with immunoSEQ multiplex PCR; TCRdb has only the in-frame clones, and not every one. In the table there are under 550,000 clones, around 87% of which are singletons. Treatment given: around 19 received Ad26.COV2.S at low or high dose, single or two shots; several received placebo; per-sample allocation not given. Collection of the samples took place on day 63 after the first injection of vaccine or placebo. The data originate from a study of Ad26.COV2.S vaccination and SARS-CoV-2 variants.

The TCR was taken from a person between 18 and 59 years old who received the Ad26.COV2.S COVID-19 vaccine or a placebo. V is TRBV5-1 and J is TRBJ1-1, with a weak D call TRBD1 (5 bases). This sample comprised peripheral blood, obtained in a trial of Ad26.COV2.S vaccine versus placebo. CDR3 DNA sequence: TGCGCCAGCAGCTTGTCTGGGTTTAGGGGCACTGAAGCTTTCTTT. Its translation: CASSLSGFRGTEAFF. Together with reference TRBV5-1 and TRBJ1-1, the CDR3 gives the full variable domain: KAGVTQTPRYLIKTRGQQVTLSCSPISGHRSVSWYQQTPGQGLQFLFEYFSETQRNKGNFPGRFSGRQFSNSRSEMNVSTLELGDSALYLCASSLSGFRGTEAFFGQGTRLTVV.